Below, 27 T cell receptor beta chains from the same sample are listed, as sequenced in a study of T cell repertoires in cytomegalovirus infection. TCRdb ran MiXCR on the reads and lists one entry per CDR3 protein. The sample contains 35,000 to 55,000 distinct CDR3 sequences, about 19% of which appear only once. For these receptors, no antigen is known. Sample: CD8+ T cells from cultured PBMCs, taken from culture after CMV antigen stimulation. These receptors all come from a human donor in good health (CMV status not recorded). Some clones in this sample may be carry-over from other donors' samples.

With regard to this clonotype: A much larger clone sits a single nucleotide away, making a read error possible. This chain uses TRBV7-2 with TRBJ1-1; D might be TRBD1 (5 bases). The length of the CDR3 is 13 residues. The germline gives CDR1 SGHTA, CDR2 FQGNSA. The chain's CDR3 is CVSSLGGFTEAFF. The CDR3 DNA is TGTGTCAGCAGCTTGGGGGGTTTCACTGAAGCTTTCTTT.

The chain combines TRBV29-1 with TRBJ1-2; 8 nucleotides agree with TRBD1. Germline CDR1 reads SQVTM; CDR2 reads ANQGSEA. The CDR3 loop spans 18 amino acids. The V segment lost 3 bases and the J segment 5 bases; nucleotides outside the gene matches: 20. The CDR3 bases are TGCAGCGTTGATGCGTGGGGGGGACAGGACGCCCTCGTGTATGGCTACACCTTC. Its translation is CSVDAWGGQDALVYGYTF. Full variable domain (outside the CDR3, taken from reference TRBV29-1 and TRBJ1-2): SAVISQKPSRDICQRGTSLTIQCQVDSQVTMMFWYRQQPGQSLTLIATANQGSEATYESGFVIDKFPISRPNLTFSTLTVSNMSPEDSSIYLCSVDAWGGQDALVYGYTFGSGTRLTVV.

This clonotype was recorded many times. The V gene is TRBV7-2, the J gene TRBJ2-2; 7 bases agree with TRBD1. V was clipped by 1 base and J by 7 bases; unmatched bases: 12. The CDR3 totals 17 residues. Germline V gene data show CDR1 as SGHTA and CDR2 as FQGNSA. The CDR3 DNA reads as TGTGCCAGCAGCTTAGGAGACAGGGCGGTGTCGGTCGGGGAGCTGTTTTTT. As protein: CASSLGDRAVSVGELFF.

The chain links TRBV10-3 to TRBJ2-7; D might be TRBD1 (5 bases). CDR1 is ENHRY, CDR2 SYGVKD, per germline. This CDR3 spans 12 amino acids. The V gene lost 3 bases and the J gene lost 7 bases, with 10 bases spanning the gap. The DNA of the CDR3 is TGTGCCATCAGTGAACAGGTCGAAGAGCAGTACTTC. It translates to CAISEQVEEQYF.

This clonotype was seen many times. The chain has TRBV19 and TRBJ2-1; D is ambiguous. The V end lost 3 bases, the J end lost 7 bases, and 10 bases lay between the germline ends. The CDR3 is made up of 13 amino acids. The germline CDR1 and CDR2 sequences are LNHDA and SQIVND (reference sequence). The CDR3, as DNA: TGTGCCAGTAGTATGGTCTCCCTGAATGAGCAGTTCTTC. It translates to CASSMVSLNEQFF.

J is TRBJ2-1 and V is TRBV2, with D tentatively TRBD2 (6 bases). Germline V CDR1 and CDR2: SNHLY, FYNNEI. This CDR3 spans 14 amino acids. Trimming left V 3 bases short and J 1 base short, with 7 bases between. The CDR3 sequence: CASSDAGSYNEQFF. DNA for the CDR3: TGTGCCAGCAGTGATGCGGGATCCTACAATGAGCAGTTCTTC.

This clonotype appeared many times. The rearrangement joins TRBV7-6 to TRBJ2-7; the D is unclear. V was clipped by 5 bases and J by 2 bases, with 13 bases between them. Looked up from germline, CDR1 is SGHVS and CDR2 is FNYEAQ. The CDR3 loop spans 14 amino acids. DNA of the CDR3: TGTGCCAGCAGCCCTCGAAGCGACCCCTACGAGCAGTACTTC. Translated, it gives CASSPRSDPYEQYF.

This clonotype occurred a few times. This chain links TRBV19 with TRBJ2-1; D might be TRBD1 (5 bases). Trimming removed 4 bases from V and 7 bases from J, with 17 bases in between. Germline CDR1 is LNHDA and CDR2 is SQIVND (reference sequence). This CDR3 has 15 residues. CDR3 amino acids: CASSRRRTQGNEQFF. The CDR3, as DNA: TGTGCCAGTAGTAGGCGCAGGACCCAGGGTAATGAGCAGTTCTTC.

The CDR3 nucleotides read TGTGCCAGCAGTGATGGTGAGGGCAGTCAGCCCCAGCATTTT. It codes for CASSDGEGSQPQHF. This chain uses TRBV6-2 or TRBV6-3 with TRBJ1-5, with no clear D. Germline V gives CDR1 MNHEY, CDR2 SVGEGT. V lost 5 bases to trimming and J lost 6 bases, with 14 bases between them. The CDR3 loop spans 14 amino acids.

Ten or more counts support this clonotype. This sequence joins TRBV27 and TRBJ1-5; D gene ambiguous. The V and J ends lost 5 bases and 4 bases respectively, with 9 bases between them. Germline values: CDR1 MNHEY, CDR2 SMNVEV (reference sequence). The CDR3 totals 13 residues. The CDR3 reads CASSPSQNQPQHF. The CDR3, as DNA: TGTGCCAGCAGTCCCTCGCAGAATCAGCCCCAGCATTTT.

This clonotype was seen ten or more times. CDR3: CSARDQVSLSNSPLHF. The DNA of the CDR3 is TGCAGTGCTAGAGATCAGGTCAGCCTAAGTAATTCACCCCTCCACTTT. The V call is TRBV20-1, the J call TRBJ1-6; D unresolved. Between the trimmed V and J ends, which lost 0 bases and 6 bases, there was a span of 15 bases. The CDR3 loop spans 16 amino acids. Germline V gene data show CDR1 as DFQATT and CDR2 as SNEGSKA (reference sequence).

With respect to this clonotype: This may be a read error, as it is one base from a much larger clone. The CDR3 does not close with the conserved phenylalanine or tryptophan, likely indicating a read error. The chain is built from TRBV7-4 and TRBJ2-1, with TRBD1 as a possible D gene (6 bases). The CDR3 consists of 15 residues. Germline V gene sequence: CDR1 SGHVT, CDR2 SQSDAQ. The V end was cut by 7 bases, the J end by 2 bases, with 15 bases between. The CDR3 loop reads CASTAGKGAYNEQFL. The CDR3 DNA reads TGTGCCAGCACCGCGGGCAAGGGGGCCTACAATGAGCAGTTCCTC.

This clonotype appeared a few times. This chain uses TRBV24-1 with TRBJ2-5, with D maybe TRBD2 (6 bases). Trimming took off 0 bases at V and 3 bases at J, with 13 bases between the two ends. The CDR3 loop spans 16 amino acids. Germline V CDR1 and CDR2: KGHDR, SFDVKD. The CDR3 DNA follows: TGTGCCACCAGTGATTTGGGCGGGGAATCGAAAGAGACCCAGTACTTC. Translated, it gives CATSDLGGESKETQYF.

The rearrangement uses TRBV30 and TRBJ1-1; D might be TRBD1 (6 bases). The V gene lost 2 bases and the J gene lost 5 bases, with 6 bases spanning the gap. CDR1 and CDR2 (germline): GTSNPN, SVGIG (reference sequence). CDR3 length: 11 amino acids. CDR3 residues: CAWSRGTEAFF. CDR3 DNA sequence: TGTGCCTGGAGTAGGGGGACTGAAGCTTTCTTT.

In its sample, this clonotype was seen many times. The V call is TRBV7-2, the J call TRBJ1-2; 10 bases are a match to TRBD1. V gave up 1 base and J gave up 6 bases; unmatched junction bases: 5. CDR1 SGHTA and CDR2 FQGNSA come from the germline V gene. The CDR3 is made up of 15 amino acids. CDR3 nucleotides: TGTGCCAGCAGCTTAGGATGGGGACAGGGGCATGGCTACACCTTC. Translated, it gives CASSLGWGQGHGYTF.

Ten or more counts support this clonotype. The DNA of the CDR3 is TGTGCCAGCAGCCCAAGGGAGGGTAGCGGGGCCTACGAGCAGTACTTC. Its protein product is CASSPREGSGAYEQYF. The chain couples TRBV7-2 to TRBJ2-7; TRBD2 aligns across 8 bases. CDR3 length equals 16 residues. CDR1 and CDR2 from the germline V gene are SGHTA and FQGNSA. With 5 bases clipped from V and 2 bases from J, the junction kept 11 bases outside the gene matches.

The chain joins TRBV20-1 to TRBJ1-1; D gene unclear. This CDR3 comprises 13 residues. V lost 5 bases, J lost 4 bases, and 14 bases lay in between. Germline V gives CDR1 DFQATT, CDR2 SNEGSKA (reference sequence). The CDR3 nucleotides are TGCAGTGCTCAAAGACGGTTAGCCACTGAAGCTTTCTTT. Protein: CSAQRRLATEAFF.

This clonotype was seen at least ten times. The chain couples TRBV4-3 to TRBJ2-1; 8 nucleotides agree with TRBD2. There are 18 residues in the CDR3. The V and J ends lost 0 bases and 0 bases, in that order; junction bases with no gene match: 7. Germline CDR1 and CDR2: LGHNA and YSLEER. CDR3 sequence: CASSQDPTSASSYNEQFF. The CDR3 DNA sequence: TGCGCCAGCAGCCAAGACCCGACTAGCGCGAGCTCCTACAATGAGCAGTTCTTC.

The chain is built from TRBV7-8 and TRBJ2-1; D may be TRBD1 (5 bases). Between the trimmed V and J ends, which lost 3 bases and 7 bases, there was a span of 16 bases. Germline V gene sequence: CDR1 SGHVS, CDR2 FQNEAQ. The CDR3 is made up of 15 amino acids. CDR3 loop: CASSFGADAWNEQFF. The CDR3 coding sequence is TGTGCCAGCAGCTTTGGGGCCGATGCGTGGAATGAGCAGTTCTTC.

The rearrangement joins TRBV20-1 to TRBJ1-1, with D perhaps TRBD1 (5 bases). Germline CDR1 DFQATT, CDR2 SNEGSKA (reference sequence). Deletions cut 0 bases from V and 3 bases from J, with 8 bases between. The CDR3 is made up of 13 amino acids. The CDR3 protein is CSARDGGDTEAFF. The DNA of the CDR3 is TGCAGTGCTAGAGATGGGGGTGACACTGAAGCTTTCTTT.

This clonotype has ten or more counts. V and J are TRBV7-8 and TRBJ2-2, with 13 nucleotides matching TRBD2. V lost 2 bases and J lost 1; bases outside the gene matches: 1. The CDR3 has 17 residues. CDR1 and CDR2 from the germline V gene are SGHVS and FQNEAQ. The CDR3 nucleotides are TGTGCCAGCAGCTTAAGGACTAGCGGGGGGAACACCGGGGAGCTGTTTTTT. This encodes CASSLRTSGGNTGELFF.

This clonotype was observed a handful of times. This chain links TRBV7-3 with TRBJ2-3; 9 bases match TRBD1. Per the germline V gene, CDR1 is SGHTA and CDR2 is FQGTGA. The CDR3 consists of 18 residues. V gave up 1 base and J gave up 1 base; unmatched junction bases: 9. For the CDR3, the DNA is TGTGCCAGCAGCTTAATCGGGACAGGGTATAGGGGCACAGATACGCAGTATTTT. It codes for CASSLIGTGYRGTDTQYF.

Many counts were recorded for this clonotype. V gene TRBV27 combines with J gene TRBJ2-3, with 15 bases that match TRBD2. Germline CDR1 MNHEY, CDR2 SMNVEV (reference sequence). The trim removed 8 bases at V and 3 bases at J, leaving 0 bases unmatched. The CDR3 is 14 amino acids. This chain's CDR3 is CASGLAGGTDTQYF. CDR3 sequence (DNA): TGTGCCAGCGGACTAGCGGGGGGGACAGATACGCAGTATTTT.

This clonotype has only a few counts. The CDR3 loop is CASILIGNNTEAFF. The CDR3 DNA reads TGTGCCAGCATCCTAATAGGGAACAACACTGAAGCTTTCTTT. The chain uses TRBV13 and TRBJ1-1, with D uncertain. This CDR3 is built from 14 residues. The V gene lost 7 bases and the J gene lost 2 bases, with 14 bases spanning the gap. The germline V gene encodes CDR1 PRHDT and CDR2 FYEKMQ (reference sequence).

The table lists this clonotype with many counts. DNA of the CDR3: TGTGCCAGCTCGCTTCTCCATTTAGAGACCCAGTACTTC. Amino acid sequence: CASSLLHLETQYF. The gene calls are TRBV18 and TRBJ2-5; D is uncertain. The CDR3 contains 13 residues. Trimming shortened V by 6 bases and J by 4 bases, and 12 bases separated the two germline ends. Germline V gives CDR1 KGHSH, CDR2 LQKENI.

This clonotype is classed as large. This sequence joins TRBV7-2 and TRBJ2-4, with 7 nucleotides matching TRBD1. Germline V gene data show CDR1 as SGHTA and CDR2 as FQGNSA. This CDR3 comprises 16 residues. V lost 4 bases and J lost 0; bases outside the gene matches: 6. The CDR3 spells CASSSSGTVAKNIQYF. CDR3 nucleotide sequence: TGTGCCAGCAGCTCTTCGGGGACAGTAGCCAAAAACATTCAGTACTTC.

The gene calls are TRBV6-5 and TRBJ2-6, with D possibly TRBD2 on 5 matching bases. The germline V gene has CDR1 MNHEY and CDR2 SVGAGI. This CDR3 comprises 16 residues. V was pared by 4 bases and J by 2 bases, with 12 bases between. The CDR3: CASSLSSGTGANVLTF. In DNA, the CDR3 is TGTGCCAGCAGTTTGTCATCGGGGACTGGGGCCAACGTCCTGACTTTC.